This is a list of T cell receptor beta chains from one sample in a study of high-grade serous ovarian cancer treatment subgroups. Sequencing was performed with immunoSEQ multiplex PCR; in TCRdb, only in-frame clones are kept and a portion is missing. The sample records under 3,000 clones, approximately 80% being singletons. The sample consisted of tumor tissue. Receptors originate from a human donor with high-grade serous ovarian cancer. Each CDR3 is given with its conserved first and last residue. Fields, in order: CDR3 length, J gene, V gene, D gene, clone size, CDR3 DNA, CDR3 protein. A D gene is named only where the DNA matches it firmly. Clone size is not always given. Where it is, it says once, few, many or a class for expanded clones.

15,TRBJ2-7,TRBV4-1,.,.,TGCGCCAGCAGCCAAGATAGGGCTGTAAGGTACGAGCAGTACTTC,CASSQDRAVRYEQYF
14,TRBJ2-1,TRBV6-6,TRBD2,.,TGTGCCAGCAGACCTAGCGGGAGCTTAAATGAGCAGTTCTTC,CASRPSGSLNEQFF
17,TRBJ2-1,TRBV5-1,TRBD2,.,TGCGCCAGCAGCGGGACTAGCGGGAGACTAACCTACAATGAGCAGTTCTTC,CASSGTSGRLTYNEQFF
15,TRBJ2-7,TRBV7-2,TRBD2,.,TGTGCCAGCAGCTTACCTACTAGCGTTCGCCACGAGCAGTACTTC,CASSLPTSVRHEQYF
13,TRBJ1-2,TRBV7-9,TRBD1,few,TGTGCCAGCAGCTTTCAGGGGGAGGTTAGCTACACCTTC,CASSFQGEVSYTF
13,TRBJ1-5,TRBV7-2,.,.,TGTGCCAGCAGCTTAGCGGGGCGACAGCCCCAGCATTTT,CASSLAGRQPQHF
13,TRBJ1-5,TRBV6-6,TRBD1,.,TGTGCCAGCAGAGGACAGGGGAATCAGCCCCAGCATTTT,CASRGQGNQPQHF
15,TRBJ1-5,TRBV6-5,TRBD1,.,TGTGCCAGCAGTTTGACAGGGGATAGTCATCAGCCCCAGCATTTT,CASSLTGDSHQPQHF
14,TRBJ2-2,TRBV2,.,.,TGTGCCAGCAATCGGTGGGGGCAAACCGGGGAGCTGTTTTTT,CASNRWGQTGELFF
15,TRBJ1-5,TRBV5-6,TRBD1,.,TGTGCCAGCAGCTCCCGACAGGGGGGGGATCAGCCCCAGCATTTT,CASSSRQGGDQPQHF
15,TRBJ2-3,TRBV11-2,.,.,TGTGCCAGCAGCTCCGGCGGGGCCCGCACAGATACGCAGTATTTT,CASSSGGARTDTQYF
14,TRBJ2-3,TRBV6-1,.,.,TGTGCCAGCAGTGCTGCCCAGGGGACGGATACGCAGTATTTT,CASSAAQGTDTQYF
11,TRBJ2-7,TRBV29-1,.,.,TGCAGCGTTGGGCAGGGGAACGAGCAGTACTTC,CSVGQGNEQYF
13,TRBJ2-5,TRBV2,TRBD1,.,TGTGCCAGCAGACAGGGGCCTCCAGAGACCCAGTACTTC,CASRQGPPETQYF
14,TRBJ1-6,TRBV6-1,.,few,TGTGCCAGCAGTGCGGGGGTTGGGGATTCACCCCTCCACTTT,CASSAGVGDSPLHF
20,TRBJ2-1,TRBV21-1,.,.,TGTGCCAGCAGCGACGGGAAAAGAAGCATTAAAGGACGCGTTAACAATGAGCAGTTCTTC,CASSDGKRSIKGRVNNEQFF
17,TRBJ2-1,TRBV30,TRBD2,.,TGTGCCTGGAGTCCCCTCCGACTAGCTACTACGGGTAATGAGCAGTTCTTC,CAWSPLRLATTGNEQFF
16,TRBJ2-2,TRBV19,TRBD1,.,TGTGCCAGTAGTCAGGGACAGGGGGCTGGCACCGGGGAGCTGTTTTTT,CASSQGQGAGTGELFF
14,TRBJ2-1,TRBV28,.,.,TGTGCCAGCAGTTACGCACTTAGGAACAATGAGCAGTTCTTC,CASSYALRNNEQFF
16,TRBJ1-5,TRBV7-9,TRBD1,.,TGTGCCAGCAGCTTAGAGGACAGGGACGAGGTTCAGCCCCAGCATTTT,CASSLEDRDEVQPQHF
13,TRBJ1-1,TRBV5-1,TRBD1,.,TGCGCCAGCAGCAACAGGGGAAACACTGAAGCTTTCTTT,CASSNRGNTEAFF
15,TRBJ2-1,TRBV9,TRBD1,.,TGTGCCAGCAGCAGAGACAGGGGGCGGATAGATGAGCAGTTCTTC,CASSRDRGRIDEQFF
10,TRBJ2-1,TRBV19,.,large,TGTGCCACCTATTCGGGAGAGCAGTTCTTC,CATYSGEQFF
14,TRBJ2-3,TRBV19,.,.,TGTGCCAGTAAGGGGCAGGGTGGGGCAGATACGCAGTATTTT,CASKGQGGADTQYF
14,TRBJ2-7,TRBV7-8,.,.,TGTGCCAGCAGCCCCAGGGGGGGCTCCTACGAGCAGTACTTC,CASSPRGGSYEQYF
17,TRBJ2-7,TRBV11-2,.,once,TGTGCCAGCAGCTTAGATCTGCTACGGGGTCGGAACTCCGAGCAGTACTTC,CASSLDLLRGRNSEQYF
12,TRBJ1-1,TRBV30,.,few,TGTGCCTGGAGTCGGGGGGATACTGAAGCTTTCTTT,CAWSRGDTEAFF
13,TRBJ2-7,TRBV6-1,.,few,TGTGCCAGCAGTGAAGCGCTTCTTGGCGAGCAGTACTTC,CASSEALLGEQYF
12,TRBJ2-7,TRBV11-3,.,.,TGTGCCAGCAGCTTAGCCACCTACGAGCAGTACTTC,CASSLATYEQYF
14,TRBJ1-1,TRBV28,.,.,TGTGCCAGCAGTTCGCACGACCCACCAGGGATAGCTTTCTTT,CASSSHDPPGIAFF
15,TRBJ2-7,TRBV4-1,TRBD2,once,TGCGCCAGCAGCCAAGTGCCCGCGGGAGACCACGAGCAGTACTTC,CASSQVPAGDHEQYF
14,TRBJ2-7,TRBV5-1,.,.,TGCGCCAGCAGCTTGTCCTACCGCTCCTACGAGCAGTACTTC,CASSLSYRSYEQYF
15,TRBJ2-7,TRBV23-1,TRBD2,few,TGCGCCAGCAGGAATGGACTAGCGGGGAAATACGAGCAGTACTTC,CASRNGLAGKYEQYF
14,TRBJ2-2,TRBV27,.,.,TGTGCCAGCAGCCGAGGACGGAACACCGGGGAGCTGTTTTTT,CASSRGRNTGELFF
14,TRBJ2-5,TRBV10-3,.,.,TGTGCCATCAGTGAGGGACTCACTCAAGAGACCCAGTACTTC,CAISEGLTQETQYF
12,TRBJ1-4,TRBV5-1,.,.,TGCGCCAGCAACTCCCCGGGTGAAAAACTGTTTTTT,CASNSPGEKLFF
13,TRBJ1-6,TRBV10-1,.,.,TGCGCCAGCTCGGAAAGCTTTCTTTCACCCCTCCACTTT,CASSESFLSPLHF
19,TRBJ2-3,TRBV29-1,.,once,TGCAGCGTTGGTAGCGGGACAGGGAGAACGGGAGGAGCTCAAGATACGCAGTATTTT,CSVGSGTGRTGGAQDTQYF
13,TRBJ1-2,TRBV25-1,.,.,TGTGCCAGCAGTGCGGGCAGGCACTATGGCTACACCTTC,CASSAGRHYGYTF
9,TRBJ1-2,TRBV20-1,.,once,TGCAGTGCTAAGGGTGGCTACACCTTC,CSAKGGYTF
13,TRBJ1-4,TRBV7-9,TRBD1,.,TGTGCCAGCAGCCGGGACAGCTATGAAAAACTGTTTTTT,CASSRDSYEKLFF
14,TRBJ2-7,TRBV11-2,.,.,TGTGCCAGCAGCTTAGATTGGACAGCCTACGAGCAGTACTTC,CASSLDWTAYEQYF
15,TRBJ2-7,TRBV5-1,.,.,TGCGCCAGCAGCCTGGGCCAGGACGGAGCCTACGAGCAGTACTTC,CASSLGQDGAYEQYF
14,TRBJ2-5,TRBV7-8,.,.,TGTGCCAGCAGCCAGAGGCTGGGGATAGAGACCCAGTACTTC,CASSQRLGIETQYF
13,TRBJ2-3,TRBV28,TRBD2,few,TGTGCCAGCAGTTTAGCGGGAGGAGATACGCAGTATTTT,CASSLAGGDTQYF
14,TRBJ1-4,TRBV6-1,.,.,TGTGCCAGCAGTGAAGCCTCGTCGGACAACCGGTTGTTTTTT,CASSEASSDNRLFF
16,TRBJ2-7,TRBV5-1,.,large,TGCGCCAGCAGCCCGGGGAGCTACTCTACGTCATCCGAGCAGTACTTC,CASSPGSYSTSSEQYF
13,TRBJ2-5,TRBV9,.,.,TGTGCCAGCAGCGTAGCCCAGGGGGAGACCCAGTACTTC,CASSVAQGETQYF
15,TRBJ2-3,TRBV7-8,.,.,TGTGCCAGCAGCTTACGGAGACTAGTTTCAGATACGCAGTATTTT,CASSLRRLVSDTQYF
13,TRBJ2-7,TRBV18,.,few,TGTGCCAGCTCACCCCGGGTAGACTACGAGCAGTACTTC,CASSPRVDYEQYF
15,TRBJ1-2,TRBV11-2,.,.,TGTGCCAGCAGCCAGACCGGAGGGGGGGCGCGGGGCTACACCTTC,CASSQTGGGARGYTF
13,TRBJ1-1,TRBV30,.,.,TGTGCCTGGAGGGCACAGGGTAACACTGAAGCTTTCTTT,CAWRAQGNTEAFF
14,TRBJ1-2,TRBV30,.,few,TGTGCCTGGAGTCCGGGACAACTCCTTTATGGCTACACCTTC,CAWSPGQLLYGYTF
14,TRBJ2-7,TRBV28,TRBD1,.,TGTGCCAGCAGCTCAGGCGTAGGGGGCAACGAGCAGTACTTC,CASSSGVGGNEQYF
16,TRBJ2-3,TRBV5-1,.,.,TGCGCCAGCAGCTTGGTGCGCGGTCCTAGCACAGATACGCAGTATTTT,CASSLVRGPSTDTQYF
15,TRBJ2-5,TRBV7-2,.,.,TGTGCCAGCAGCTCTCAAGGAAGTCCCCAAGAGACCCAGTACTTC,CASSSQGSPQETQYF
13,TRBJ2-7,TRBV5-5,TRBD2,.,TGTGCCAGCAGCATGGGACTAGAGGGCGAGCAGTACTTC,CASSMGLEGEQYF
12,TRBJ1-2,TRBV29-1,TRBD1,.,TGCAGCGCCCAGGGGGGCAACTATGGCTACACCTTC,CSAQGGNYGYTF
16,TRBJ1-1,TRBV15,TRBD1,few,TGTGCCACCAGCCGAGGGGCAGGGACAGGACACACTGAAGCTTTCTTT,CATSRGAGTGHTEAFF
13,TRBJ2-7,TRBV18,TRBD1,.,TGTGCCAGCTCACCGGGGGACAGCTACGAGCAGTACTTC,CASSPGDSYEQYF